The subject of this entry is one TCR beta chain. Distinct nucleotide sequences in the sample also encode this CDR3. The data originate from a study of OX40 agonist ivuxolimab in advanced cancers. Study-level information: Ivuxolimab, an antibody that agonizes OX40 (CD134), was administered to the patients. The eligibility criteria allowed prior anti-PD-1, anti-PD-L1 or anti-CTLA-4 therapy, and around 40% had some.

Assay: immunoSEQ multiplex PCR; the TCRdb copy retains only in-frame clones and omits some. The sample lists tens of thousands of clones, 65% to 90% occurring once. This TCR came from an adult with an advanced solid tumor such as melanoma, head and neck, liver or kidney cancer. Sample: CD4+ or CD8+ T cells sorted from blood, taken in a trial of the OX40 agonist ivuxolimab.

The CDR3 sequence: CASSYSRGGYTF. In nucleotides, the CDR3 is TGTGCCAGCAGTTACTCGAGAGGTGGCTACACCTTC. The rearrangement links TRBV6-5 to TRBJ1-2; no clear D gene. CDR1 is MNHEY, CDR2 SVGAGI, per germline. Trimming pared 0 bases from V and 7 bases from J, leaving 6 bases between. This CDR3 has 12 amino acids.